This T cell receptor (beta chain) was documented in a study of shared clonotypes between healthy human individuals. Points from the study as a whole: There were few donors, and this limited the genetic and exposure-history diversity represented. Apart from blood, nothing was sampled; tissue repertoires likely differ.

As concerns this clone: Its antigen is undetermined.

The ends lost 5 bases at V and 5 bases at J; junction bases unmatched: 8. The CDR3 has 13 amino acids. The germline V gene encodes CDR1 SQVTM and CDR2 ANQGSEA. Positively selected for CCR7, the CD45RO-negative cells used as naive CD8 cells excluded terminally differentiated effector memory CD45RA+ cells. All of the donors resided in Nashville, Tennessee, and each was a Caucasian adult. Measured with immunoSEQ multiplex PCR; TCRdb has only the in-frame clones, and not every one. The profile shows 600,000 or so clones, 85% to 95% of them singletons. The chain couples TRBV29-1 to TRBJ1-1, with 7 bases identical to TRBD1. The clonotype originates from a woman in her twenties or thirties in good health. The sequenced material came from naive CD8+ T cells sorted from blood. The CDR3, as DNA: TGCAGCGTTTTCGAAAGGGGGCAAACTGAAGCTTTCTTT. Its translation is CSVFERGQTEAFF.